This T cell receptor beta chain was captured in a study of shared clonotypes between healthy human individuals. In the study overall: Three plates were used per donor for CD4 naive, three for CD4 memory, two for CD8 naive and one for CD8 memory.

Trimming took 3 bases from V and 7 from J; bases not matched to a gene: 2. Germline V lookup: CDR1 DFQATT, CDR2 SNEGSKA (reference sequence). The CDR3 is 11 amino acids. Only in-frame clones appear in the TCRdb table, and some are missing; sequencing was by immunoSEQ multiplex PCR. The repertoire includes approximately 240,000 clones, under 80% of them detected once, and more than 9.5% sits in the top ten. The chain is built from TRBV20-1 and TRBJ2-7; TRBD1 aligns across 8 bases. The sequence was obtained from a man aged 30 to 45 in good health. The sequencing sample was made of memory CD4+ T cells sorted from blood. Subset meaning: CD45RA-negative fraction. The CDR3 here is CSARGQVEQYF. The DNA of the CDR3 is TGCAGTGCTAGGGGACAGGTAGAGCAGTACTTC.